The 17 T cell receptor beta chains below come from one sample, sequenced in a study of T-cell reconstitution after alpha-beta-depleted transplantation in children. The authors prepared the TCRbeta library with unique molecular identifiers. TCRdb ran MiXCR on the PCR reads and lists one entry per CDR3 protein. The profile shows 200,000 to 250,000 distinct CDR3 sequences, around 13% of them singletons. The sample in question was PBMCs from the stem cell graft donor, obtained from the stem cell graft. Source of these receptors: a human donor who donated a stem cell graft to a child with acute lymphoblastic leukemia.

This clonotype appeared many times. J is TRBJ1-6 and V is TRBV25-1, with TRBD1 matching 8 bases. J was trimmed by 2 bases and V by 3 bases; bases with no gene match: 3. The CDR3 length is 16 residues. The germline gives CDR1 MGHDK, CDR2 SYGVNS. This CDR3 is CASSDRGPAYNSPLHF. Written as DNA, the CDR3 is TGTGCCAGCAGTGACAGGGGGCCGGCCTATAATTCACCCCTCCACTTT.

In this sample, this clonotype turned up a few times. V and J are TRBV11-2 and TRBJ1-3, with D perhaps matching TRBD1 (5 bases). The germline CDR1 and CDR2 sequences are SGHAT and FQNNGV. The length of the CDR3 is 18 residues. V gave up 2 bases and J gave up 0 bases, with 17 bases separating them. The CDR3 DNA follows: TGTGCCAGCAGCTTAAAAGGGACGGCCGGACTCTCTGGAAACACCATATATTTT. Its protein is CASSLKGTAGLSGNTIYF.

The sample holds many counts of this clonotype. The V call is TRBV18, the J call TRBJ1-5; no firm D call. Germline CDR1 is KGHSH and CDR2 is LQKENI. Trimming removed 3 bases from V and 3 bases from J, with 6 bases in between. The CDR3 spans 13 residues. This chain's CDR3 is CASSPGNNQPQHF. Here the CDR3 DNA reads TGTGCCAGCTCACCGGGGAACAATCAGCCCCAGCATTTT. The full variable domain, in which reference TRBV18 and TRBJ1-5 provide the parts outside the CDR3, is NAGVMQNPRHLVRRRGQEARLRCSPMKGHSHVYWYRQLPEEGLKFMVYLQKENIIDESGMPKERFSAEFPKEGPSILRIQQVVRGDSAAYFCASSPGNNQPQHFGDGTRLSIL.

The chain joins TRBV5-1 to TRBJ1-5; D ambiguous. Trimming removed 1 base from V and 3 bases from J, with 8 bases in between. Per the germline V gene, CDR1 is SGHRS and CDR2 is YFSETQ. The CDR3 extends over 14 amino acids. CDR3 DNA sequence: TGCGCCAGCAGCTTGCCGGGCCCCAATCAGCCCCAGCATTTT. Translated, it gives CASSLPGPNQPQHF.

This clonotype has at least ten counts. The chain joins TRBV12-3 or TRBV12-4 to TRBJ2-6; maybe TRBD1 (5 bases). V was cut by 1 base and J by 0 bases, with 13 bases left in between. The CDR3 extends over 18 amino acids. The CDR3 coding sequence is TGTGCCAGCAGTTTAGAGTTAGGGGTGAGCTCTGGGGCCAACGTCCTGACTTTC. It translates to CASSLELGVSSGANVLTF.

This clonotype was counted many times. The chain recombines TRBV29-1 with TRBJ1-1; 7 bases match TRBD1. Germline values: CDR1 SQVTM, CDR2 ANQGSEA. The J segment lost 2 bases and the V segment lost 7 bases, leaving 4 bases of the junction unmatched. This CDR3 is 12 amino acids long. The CDR3 is CSGRQGNTEAFF. In DNA form, the CDR3 reads TGCAGCGGCAGACAGGGAAACACTGAAGCTTTCTTT.

This clonotype was seen many times. The V and J genes are TRBV9 and TRBJ2-3; 10 bases are shared with TRBD2. Germline V gene lookup returns CDR1 SGDLS and CDR2 YYNGEE. This CDR3 is 17 amino acids long. V dropped 3 bases and J dropped 2; count of bases not matched to a gene: 9. CDR3 coding DNA: TGTGCCAGCAGCGCCCGAGGGACTAGCGCCCACACAGATACGCAGTATTTT. It is translated as CASSARGTSAHTDTQYF.

This chain uses TRBV6-6 with TRBJ2-7; D is uncertain. Germline V CDR1 and CDR2: MNHNY, SVGAGI (reference sequence). V lost 0 bases and J lost 2, with 5 bases in between. This CDR3 is 13 amino acids long. In DNA form, the CDR3 reads TGTGCCAGCAGTTACTCCCTCGCCTACGAGCAGTACTTC. Translated: CASSYSLAYEQYF.

This clonotype was recorded at least ten times. The J gene is TRBJ1-1, the V gene TRBV9, with D hard to call. V lost 2 bases and J lost 0, with 8 bases in between. CDR3 length: 14 amino acids. Germline V lookup: CDR1 SGDLS, CDR2 YYNGEE. As DNA, the CDR3 is TGTGCCAGCAGCGTTTCAGATATGAACACTGAAGCTTTCTTT. Translated, it gives CASSVSDMNTEAFF.

This rearrangement joins TRBV4-3 to TRBJ1-6, with TRBD1 matching over 11 bases. V lost 1 base and J lost 9; bases outside the gene matches: 5. Germline CDR1 is LGHNA and CDR2 is YSLEER. CDR3 length equals 16 residues. For the CDR3, the DNA is TGCGCCAGCAGCCAAGGGCAGGGGACAGGGGGTTCACCCCTCCACTTT. It specifies CASSQGQGTGGSPLHF.

This clonotype was detected ten times or more. This CDR3 reads CASRRGTPYNEQFF. For the CDR3, the DNA is TGTGCCAGCAGGCGGGGGACCCCCTACAATGAGCAGTTCTTC. V usage is TRBV27 and J usage is TRBJ2-1; 7 positions agree with TRBD2. Unmatched junction bases numbered 4, after V lost 6 bases and J lost 2 bases. The CDR3 is 14 residues long. Germline loops: CDR1 MNHEY, CDR2 SMNVEV (reference sequence).

Many counts were recorded for this clonotype. This chain connects TRBV18 to TRBJ1-1, with D hard to call. The CDR3 consists of 15 residues. CDR1 is KGHSH and CDR2 is LQKENI in the germline V gene. V gave up 4 bases and J gave up 1 base, with 13 bases separating them. CDR3 in DNA: TGTGCCAGCTCACTATCCCTCCCGGGGAACACTGAAGCTTTCTTT. It codes for CASSLSLPGNTEAFF.

This clonotype was found a few times. The rearrangement uses TRBV30 and TRBJ2-5; TRBD2 agrees at 7 bases. The CDR3 sequence is 14 residues long. V was clipped by 3 bases and J by 5 bases; unmatched bases: 9. The germline CDR1 and CDR2 sequences are GTSNPN and SVGIG (reference sequence). The CDR3 here is CAWSWEGRGETQYF. DNA of the CDR3: TGTGCCTGGAGCTGGGAGGGCCGGGGGGAGACCCAGTACTTC. Using reference TRBV30 and TRBJ2-5 for the parts outside the CDR3, the full variable domain is SQTIHQWPATLVQPVGSPLSLECTVEGTSNPNLYWYRQAAGRGLQLLFYSVGIGQISSEVPQNLSASRPQDRQFILSSKKLLLSDSGFYLCAWSWEGRGETQYFGPGTRLLVL.

This clonotype was observed a handful of times. The chain combines TRBV6-1 with TRBJ2-6; possibly TRBD2 for D (6 bases). Germline values: CDR1 MNHNS, CDR2 SASEGT. This CDR3 spans 14 amino acids. The V gene lost 11 bases and the J gene lost 0 bases, with 11 bases spanning the gap. This CDR3 is CAGGLNSGANVLTF. For the CDR3, the DNA is TGTGCCGGGGGACTCAACTCTGGGGCCAACGTCCTGACTTTC.

The rearrangement joins TRBV7-6 to TRBJ1-3; D is undetermined. Germline V gene sequence: CDR1 SGHVS, CDR2 FNYEAQ. V was clipped by 5 bases and J by 0 bases, with 8 bases between them. The CDR3 extends over 14 amino acids. CDR3 DNA sequence: TGTGCCAGCAGCCCTCAATTCTCTGGAAACACCATATATTTT. Residues: CASSPQFSGNTIYF.

The rearrangement joins TRBV20-1 to TRBJ2-1, with a possible D match to TRBD1 (5 bases). The CDR3 runs 12 residues. CDR1 is DFQATT, CDR2 SNEGSKA, per germline (reference sequence). The V and J ends lost 7 bases and 9 bases respectively, with 16 bases between them. The CDR3 DNA is TGCAGTGTCGATAGGGGTCGCAGTGAGCAGTTCTTC. Amino acid sequence: CSVDRGRSEQFF.

This clonotype came up a few times. The rearrangement joins TRBV6-2 or TRBV6-3 to TRBJ2-1; 15 bases are shared with TRBD2. The CDR3 sequence is 17 residues long. V lost 2 bases to trimming and J lost 8 bases; unmatched junction nucleotides: 7. CDR1 is MNHEY and CDR2 is SVGEGT in the germline V gene. The CDR3 nucleotides read TGTGCCAGCAGTTACCGCCGGACTAGCGGGGGGGACTATGAGCAGTTCTTC. It encodes CASSYRRTSGGDYEQFF.